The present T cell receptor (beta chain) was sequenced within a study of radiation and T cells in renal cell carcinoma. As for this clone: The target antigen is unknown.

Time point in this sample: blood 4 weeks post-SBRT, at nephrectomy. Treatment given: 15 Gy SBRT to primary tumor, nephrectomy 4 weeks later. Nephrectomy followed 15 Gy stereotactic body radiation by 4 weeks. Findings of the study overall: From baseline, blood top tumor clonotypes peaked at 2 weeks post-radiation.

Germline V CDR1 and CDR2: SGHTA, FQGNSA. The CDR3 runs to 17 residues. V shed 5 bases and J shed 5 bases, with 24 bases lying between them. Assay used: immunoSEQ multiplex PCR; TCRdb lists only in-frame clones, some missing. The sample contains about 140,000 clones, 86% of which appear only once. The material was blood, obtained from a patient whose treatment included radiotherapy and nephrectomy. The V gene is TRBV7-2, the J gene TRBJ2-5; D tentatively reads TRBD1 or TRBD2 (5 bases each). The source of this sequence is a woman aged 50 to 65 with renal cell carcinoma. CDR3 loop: CASSPSWQGARVETQYF. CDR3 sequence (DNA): TGTGCCAGCAGCCCGAGTTGGCAGGGCGCGAGGGTTGAGACCCAGTACTTC.